These 17 T cell receptor beta chains originate from one sample sequenced in a study of radiation and T cells in renal cell carcinoma. Profiled with immunoSEQ multiplex PCR; TCRdb holds only in-frame clones, not every one. The top ten clones hold more than 7% of a sample with 90,000 to 100,000 clones, approximately 80% of them seen once. Indicated time point: blood 4 weeks post-SBRT, at nephrectomy. Treatment here: 15 Gy SBRT to primary tumor, nephrectomy 4 weeks later. Here the sequenced sample was blood, taken from a patient whose treatment included radiotherapy and nephrectomy. These receptors were taken from a man aged 55 to 70 with renal cell carcinoma.

The genes are TRBV11-2 and TRBJ2-7; D might be TRBD1 or TRBD2, each matching 5 bases. In germline, CDR1 is SGHAT, CDR2 FQNNGV. The CDR3 runs to 15 residues. With 4 bases removed from V and 2 bases from J, the gap between germline ends came to 15 bases. CDR3 nucleotides: TGTGCCAGCAGCTCCCACCAGGGACCCACCTACGAGCAGTACTTC. Amino acid sequence: CASSSHQGPTYEQYF. Together with reference TRBV11-2 and TRBJ2-7, the CDR3 gives the full variable domain: EAGVAQSPRYKIIEKRQSVAFWCNPISGHATLYWYQQILGQGPKLLIQFQNNGVVDDSQLPKDRFSAERLKGVDSTLKIQPAKLEDSAVYLCASSSHQGPTYEQYFGPGTRLTVT.

The chain links TRBV6-4 to TRBJ1-5; D is possibly TRBD1 (5 bases). The CDR3 is 13 amino acids. Germline V gene lookup returns CDR1 MRHNA and CDR2 SNTAGT. Trimming removed 4 bases at V and 3 bases at J, with 7 bases between. CDR3 bases: TGTGCCAGCAGTGTCAGGGACAATCAGCCCCAGCATTTT. Protein product: CASSVRDNQPQHF.

V and J are TRBV7-3 and TRBJ2-3; D remains ambiguous. This CDR3 comprises 15 residues. In germline, CDR1 is SGHTA, CDR2 FQGTGA. V was trimmed by 1 base and J by 0 bases, leaving 8 bases between them. CDR3 sequence: CASSLKSDSTDTQYF. The CDR3 DNA reads as TGTGCCAGCAGCTTAAAGAGCGATAGCACAGATACGCAGTATTTT.

This clone has only a few counts. The V and J genes are TRBV18 and TRBJ2-7; 7 positions match TRBD1. Germline assignment: CDR1 KGHSH and CDR2 LQKENI. V gave up 6 bases and J gave up 2 bases; unmatched junction bases: 1. The CDR3 spans 12 residues. CDR3 residues: CASSGQAYEQYF. The CDR3 nucleotides read TGTGCCAGCTCCGGACAGGCCTACGAGCAGTACTTC.

The table lists this clone with a count of one. CDR3 DNA sequence: TGTGCCAGCAGTTTCGTAAGCGGAGTCCCCTTTTACGAGCAGTACTTC. Its translation: CASSFVSGVPFYEQYF. The V call is TRBV27, the J call TRBJ2-7; D is perhaps TRBD2 (5 bases). CDR1 and CDR2 (germline): MNHEY, SMNVEV (reference sequence). The V gene lost 3 bases and the J gene lost 4 bases, with 19 bases spanning the gap. This CDR3 is 16 amino acids long.

The CDR3 nucleotides are TGTGCCAGCAGTTTGTCTACAGGCAATCTTTTCTACGAGCAGTACTTC. This translates into CASSLSTGNLFYEQYF. The V call is TRBV27, the J call TRBJ2-7; a weak D match, TRBD1 (5 bases). Trimming removed 3 bases at V and 3 bases at J, with 18 bases between. CDR3 length: 16 amino acids. CDR1 MNHEY and CDR2 SMNVEV come from the germline V gene (reference sequence).

This clone has a single count. V is TRBV5-1 and J is TRBJ1-1; the match to TRBD1 covers 7 bases. V was clipped by 4 bases and J by 5 bases; unmatched bases: 8. This CDR3 contains 14 residues. Germline assignment: CDR1 SGHRS and CDR2 YFSETQ. DNA for the CDR3: TGCGCCAGCAGCAAGGACAGGAGTGTAACTGAAGCTTTCTTT. It translates to CASSKDRSVTEAFF.

The chain couples TRBV5-1 to TRBJ1-4; no firm D call. Trimming removed 5 bases at V and 8 bases at J, with 19 bases between. The germline V gene encodes CDR1 SGHRS and CDR2 YFSETQ. The CDR3 is made up of 15 amino acids. This CDR3 is CASSYGLTEGEKLFF. In nucleotides, the CDR3 is TGCGCCAGCAGTTACGGGCTTACTGAAGGGGAAAAACTGTTTTTT.

The chain recombines TRBV11-2 with TRBJ2-7, with 10 nucleotides matching TRBD1. Germline-derived CDR1 and CDR2 are SGHAT and FQNNGV. Trimming cost V 5 bases and J 4 bases; bases outside gene matches: 8. The CDR3 has 15 amino acids. Here the CDR3 reads CASSPTDRGRYEQYF. CDR3 coding DNA: TGTGCCAGCAGCCCTACCGACAGGGGGCGTTACGAGCAGTACTTC.

This clone was picked up one time. The chain joins TRBV11-3 to TRBJ2-1, with 12 bases aligning to TRBD2. The V and J ends lost 4 bases and 9 bases, in that order; junction bases with no gene match: 7. CDR1 SGHNT and CDR2 YENEEA come from the germline V gene. The CDR3 loop spans 15 amino acids. CDR3 loop: CASSSLAGGPGEQFF. The CDR3 bases are TGTGCCAGCAGCTCTCTAGCGGGAGGGCCCGGTGAGCAGTTCTTC.

The chain uses TRBV11-2 and TRBJ2-1; D not resolved. V gave up 0 bases and J gave up 7 bases, with 10 bases separating them. The CDR3 has 14 residues. CDR1 and CDR2 from the germline V gene are SGHAT and FQNNGV. The CDR3, as DNA: TGTGCCAGCAGCTTAGATTGGTCCCCTAATGAGCAGTTCTTC. This sequence encodes CASSLDWSPNEQFF.

The J gene is TRBJ1-4, the V gene TRBV29-1; 7 nucleotides match TRBD1. The V and J ends lost 4 bases and 3 bases, in that order; junction bases with no gene match: 11. Germline V gene lookup returns CDR1 SQVTM and CDR2 ANQGSEA. The CDR3 covers 16 residues. The CDR3: CSVAKGQRLPNEKLFF. The CDR3 nucleotides read TGCAGCGTTGCGAAGGGACAGAGGCTCCCTAATGAAAAACTGTTTTTT.

This clone is a singleton in its sample. The rearrangement uses TRBV28 and TRBJ1-2; 8 bases fit TRBD1. The germline V gene has CDR1 MDHEN and CDR2 SYDVKM. V lost 4 bases, J lost 8 bases, and 9 bases stayed unmatched. This CDR3 is 14 amino acids long. This chain's CDR3 is CASSSGQVLWGYTF. The CDR3 DNA follows: TGTGCCAGCAGTTCGGGACAGGTTTTGTGGGGCTACACCTTC.

This rearrangement joins TRBV15 to TRBJ2-7; a weak D match, TRBD2 (6 bases). The V end lost 0 bases, the J end lost 7 bases, and 13 bases lay between the germline ends. Looked up from germline, CDR1 is LNHNV and CDR2 is YYDKDF (reference sequence). This CDR3 contains 14 residues. The CDR3 here is CATSRDIGSGEQYF. In nucleotides, the CDR3 is TGTGCCACCAGCAGAGATATCGGGAGTGGGGAGCAGTACTTC.

This clone was seen a few times. The V gene is TRBV6-6, the J gene TRBJ2-7; 8 nucleotides match TRBD1. The ends lost 1 base at V and 12 bases at J; junction bases unmatched: 17. The germline V gene has CDR1 MNHNY and CDR2 SVGAGI (reference sequence). CDR3 length: 16 amino acids. Here the CDR3 DNA reads TGTGCCAGCAGTTACTTTGGGATGGTCGGGGAGCAGGGGGCGTACTTC. It yields the protein CASSYFGMVGEQGAYF.

CDR3 loop: CASSLVENEKLFF. The CDR3 nucleotides read TGCGCCAGCAGCTTGGTGGAAAATGAAAAACTGTTTTTT. The chain employs TRBV5-1 and TRBJ1-4; no firm D call. The CDR3 extends over 13 amino acids. V lost 0 bases and J 5 bases, leaving 5 bases between the germline ends. Germline V gene sequence: CDR1 SGHRS, CDR2 YFSETQ.

The chain carries TRBV27 and TRBJ2-7, with 7 bases identical to TRBD1. This CDR3 has 16 residues. Germline lookup yields CDR1 MNHEY and CDR2 SMNVEV (reference sequence). V dropped 5 bases and J dropped 2; count of bases not matched to a gene: 12. In DNA, the CDR3 is TGTGCCAGCAGTCCCTGGCAGACAGGGTCCCCCTACGAGCAGTACTTC. Its protein is CASSPWQTGSPYEQYF.